This T cell receptor beta chain was found in a study of blood T cells in healthy people across ages. This clonotype was seen a single time. PCR was performed a second time for roughly 7 to 12 cycles using a sample-barcoded 5' primer and a J-beta primer mix. Unique molecular identifiers of 12 random nucleotides labeled each cDNA. TCRdb re-called the 5' RACE reads through MiXCR, storing one row per CDR3 protein. Altogether around 900,000 distinct CDR3 sequences are present, just over 50% being singletons, with the ten largest covering 20% to 25%. The donors, all healthy, were Caucasians living in Russia, aged roughly 6 to 100. There were at least 6 micrograms of total RNA extracted from every sample. This sequence originates from a woman aged 55-70 years in good health. The sample taken for sequencing was blood.

This chain's CDR3 is CASSLSASRGRASTDTQYF. The CDR3, as DNA: TGTGCCAGCAGCTTATCTGCCTCTCGCGGGAGGGCTAGCACAGATACGCAGTATTTT. The chain has TRBV7-8 and TRBJ2-3; 9 bases map to TRBD2. Germline CDR1 reads SGHVS; CDR2 reads FQNEAQ. J was trimmed by 0 bases and V by 2 bases; bases with no gene match: 12. The CDR3 contains 19 residues.